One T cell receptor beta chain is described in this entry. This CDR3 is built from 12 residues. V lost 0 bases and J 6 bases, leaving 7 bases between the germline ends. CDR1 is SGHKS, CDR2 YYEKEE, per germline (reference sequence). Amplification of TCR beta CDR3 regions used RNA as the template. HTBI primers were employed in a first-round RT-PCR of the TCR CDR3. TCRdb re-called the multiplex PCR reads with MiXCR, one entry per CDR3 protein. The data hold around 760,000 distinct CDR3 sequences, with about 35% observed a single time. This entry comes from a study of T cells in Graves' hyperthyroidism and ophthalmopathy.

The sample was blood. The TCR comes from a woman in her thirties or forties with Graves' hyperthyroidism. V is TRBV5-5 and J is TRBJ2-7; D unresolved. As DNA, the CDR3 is TGTGCCAGCAGCTTGGGTTTCGGCGAGCAGTACTTC. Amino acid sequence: CASSLGFGEQYF. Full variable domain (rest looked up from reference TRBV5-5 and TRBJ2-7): DAGVTQSPTHLIKTRGQQVTLRCSPISGHKSVSWYQQVLGQGPQFIFQYYEKEERGRGNFPDRFSARQFPNYSSELNVNALLLGDSALYLCASSLGFGEQYFGPGTRLTVT.